The clone carrying this T cell receptor beta chain was seen more than once but under ten times. Antigen specificity is unknown. During its preparation, the TCRbeta library received unique molecular identifiers. TCRdb reprocessed the PCR reads via MiXCR and lists one record per CDR3 protein. The sample has around 700,000 distinct CDR3 sequences, 13% seen once. This specimen comes from a study of T-cell reconstitution after alpha-beta-depleted transplantation in children. Notes on the study in general: Surviving recipient T cells and thymic progenitors accounted for the high day-60 TCRbeta diversity observed in some patients. One year after transplant, T-cell counts and diversity came mostly from newly produced T cells. Several hundred expanded graft clones reportedly supplied alpha-beta T cells about two months after transplant.

Unmatched junction bases numbered 11, after V lost 3 bases and J lost 9 bases. This CDR3 region has 15 residues. Germline-derived CDR1 and CDR2 are MDHEN and SYDVKM. This receptor was obtained from a girl aged 2 to 9 with congenital amegakaryocytic thrombocytopenia, due to receive a stem cell transplant. The sample consisted of PBMCs, taken before TCRalphabeta/CD19-depleted stem cell transplant. V gene TRBV28 combines with J gene TRBJ2-1; 7 nucleotides align to TRBD2. This chain's CDR3 is CASSFMAGAFLEQFF. The CDR3 DNA reads TGTGCCAGCAGTTTCATGGCGGGAGCCTTCCTTGAGCAGTTCTTC.